This T cell receptor (beta chain) is from a study of cytomegalovirus exposure and HLA in healthy donors. Turning to the study itself: Researchers previously reported finding roughly 120 million unique TCR beta sequences from 150 million to 200 million T cells.

CDR1 is MNHNS, CDR2 SASEGT, per germline. V was shortened by 5 bases and J by 5 bases, with 18 bases between the two germline ends. This CDR3 has 15 amino acids. Study-wide points: The availability of immune exposure information extended only to CMV serostatus.

The PCR ran on 60 Vbeta and 13 Jbeta primers. The assay was immunoSEQ multiplex PCR, and TCRdb's table has in-frame clones only and misses some. The sample yields fewer than 200,000 clones, 82% seen once. This clone was seen more than once but under ten times. Its target is not known. The sequencing input was PBMCs. The sequence derives from a girl under 18 in good health and CMV-seropositive. The chain recombines TRBV6-1 with TRBJ1-2; TRBD1 is a possible D gene (5 bases). Here the CDR3 DNA reads TGTGCCAGCAGTCAACCTGCGACAGTGCGGTATGGCTACACCTTC. Translation: CASSQPATVRYGYTF.